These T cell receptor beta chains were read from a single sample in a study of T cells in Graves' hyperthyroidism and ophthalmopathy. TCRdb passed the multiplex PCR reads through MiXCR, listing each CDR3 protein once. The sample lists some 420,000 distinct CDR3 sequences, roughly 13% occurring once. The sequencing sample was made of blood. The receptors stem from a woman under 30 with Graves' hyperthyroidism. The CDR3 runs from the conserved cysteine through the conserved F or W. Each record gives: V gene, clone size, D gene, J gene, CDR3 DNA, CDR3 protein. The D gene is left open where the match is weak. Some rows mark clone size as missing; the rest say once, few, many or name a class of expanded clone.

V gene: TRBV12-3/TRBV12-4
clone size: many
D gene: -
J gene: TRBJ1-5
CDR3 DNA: TGTGCCAGCAGCGATGGGAGCAATCAGCCCCAGCATTTT
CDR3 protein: CASSDGSNQPQHF

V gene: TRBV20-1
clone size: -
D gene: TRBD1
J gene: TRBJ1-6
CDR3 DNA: TGCAGTGCCGAATTGACAGGGCCAAGCGTTTCACCCCTCCACTTT
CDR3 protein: CSAELTGPSVSPLHF

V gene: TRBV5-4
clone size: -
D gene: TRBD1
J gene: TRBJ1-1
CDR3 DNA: TGTGCCAGCAGCTCGGCAGGGGGCGCAGACACTGAAGCTTTCTTT
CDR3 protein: CASSSAGGADTEAFF

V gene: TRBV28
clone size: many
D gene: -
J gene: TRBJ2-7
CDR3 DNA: TGTGCCAGCAGTTTGGGCAGCTCCTACGAGCAGTACTTC
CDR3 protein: CASSLGSSYEQYF

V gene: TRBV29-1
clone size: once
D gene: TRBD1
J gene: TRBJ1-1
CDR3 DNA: TGCAGCTCAGGGGGCTTGGACACTGAAGCTTTCTTT
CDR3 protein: CSSGGLDTEAFF

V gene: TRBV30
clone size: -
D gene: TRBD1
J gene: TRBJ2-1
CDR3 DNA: TGTGCCTGGGCTGGGACAGGGGGTTACAATGAGCAGTTCTTC
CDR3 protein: CAWAGTGGYNEQFF

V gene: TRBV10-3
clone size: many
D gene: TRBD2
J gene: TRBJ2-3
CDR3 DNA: TGTGCCATCAGTGCACTAGCGGGAGGGTCAGATACGCAGTATTTT
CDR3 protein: CAISALAGGSDTQYF

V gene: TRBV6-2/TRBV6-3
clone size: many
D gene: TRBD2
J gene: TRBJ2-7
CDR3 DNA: TGTGCCAGCAGTTCTAGCGGTCTCGAGCAGTACTTC
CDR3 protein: CASSSSGLEQYF

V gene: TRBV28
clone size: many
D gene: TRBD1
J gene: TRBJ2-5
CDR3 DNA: TGTGCCAGCAGACCCACGGACAGGGAAGAGACCCAGTACTTC
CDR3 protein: CASRPTDREETQYF

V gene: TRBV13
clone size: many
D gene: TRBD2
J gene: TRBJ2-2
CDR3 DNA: TGTGCCAGCAGCTTAATAGCGGGGATAACCGGGGAGCTGTTTTTT
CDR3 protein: CASSLIAGITGELFF

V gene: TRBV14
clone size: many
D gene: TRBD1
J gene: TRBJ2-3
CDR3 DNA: TGTGCCAGCAGCCATGAAGACCCGGGACAGTTATACACAGATACGCAGTATTTT
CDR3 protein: CASSHEDPGQLYTDTQYF

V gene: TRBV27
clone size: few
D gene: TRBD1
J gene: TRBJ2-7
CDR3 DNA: TGTGCCAGCAGACAGCTCGCAGGGGGCACATCCGAGCAGTACTTC
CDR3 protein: CASRQLAGGTSEQYF

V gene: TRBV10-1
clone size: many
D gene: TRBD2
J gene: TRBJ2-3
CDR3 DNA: TGCGCCAGCAGTGGGGGACTAGCGGGAAGCACAGATACGCAGTATTTT
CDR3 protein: CASSGGLAGSTDTQYF

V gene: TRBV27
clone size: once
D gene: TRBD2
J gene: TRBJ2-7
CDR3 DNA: TGTGCCAGCAGTCCCCGTAGAACGGGAGGGACCTACGAGCAGTACTTC
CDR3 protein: CASSPRRTGGTYEQYF

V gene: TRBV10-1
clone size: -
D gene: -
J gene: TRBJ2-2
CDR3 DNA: TGCGCCAGCAGTGACGGGCCCACGGTCGGGGAGCTGTTTTTT
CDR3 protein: CASSDGPTVGELFF

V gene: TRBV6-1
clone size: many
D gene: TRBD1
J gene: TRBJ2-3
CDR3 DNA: TGTGCCAGCAGGGACAGGGGAATAGATACGCAGTATTTT
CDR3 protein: CASRDRGIDTQYF

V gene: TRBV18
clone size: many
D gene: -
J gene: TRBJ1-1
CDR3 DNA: TGTGCCAGCTCACAGGGTATTGACACTGAAGCTTTCTTT
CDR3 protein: CASSQGIDTEAFF

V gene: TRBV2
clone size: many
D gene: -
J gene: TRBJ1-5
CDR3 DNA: TGTGCCAGCAGTCGCCAGGGACTGTGGAATCAGCCCCAGCATTTT
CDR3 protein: CASSRQGLWNQPQHF

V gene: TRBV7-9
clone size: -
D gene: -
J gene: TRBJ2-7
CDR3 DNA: TGTGCCAGCAGCTTATCTCCCGGCCGAGAGGGGGCCTACGAGCAGTACTTC
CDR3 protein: CASSLSPGREGAYEQYF

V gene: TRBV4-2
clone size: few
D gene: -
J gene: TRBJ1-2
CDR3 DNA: TGTGCCAGCAGCCAAGCTGGAGGTGGAGACGGCCCCTATGGCTACACCTTC
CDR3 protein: CASSQAGGGDGPYGYTF

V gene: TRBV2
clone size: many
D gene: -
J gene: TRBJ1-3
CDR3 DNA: TGTGCCAGCAGTCCCGAATCTAGAAACACCATATATTTT
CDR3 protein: CASSPESRNTIYF

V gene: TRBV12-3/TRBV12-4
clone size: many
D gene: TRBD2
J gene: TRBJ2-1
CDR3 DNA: TGTGCCAGCAGTCTCGTCGGATCGGGAGGGCGAAATGAGCAGTTCTTC
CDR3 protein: CASSLVGSGGRNEQFF

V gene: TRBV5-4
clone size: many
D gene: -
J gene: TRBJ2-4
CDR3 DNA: TGTGCCAGCAGCTTGGCCGGTGGGGGAAACATTCAGTACTTC
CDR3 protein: CASSLAGGGNIQYF

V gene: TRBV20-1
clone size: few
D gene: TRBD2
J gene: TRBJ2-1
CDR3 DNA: TGCAGTGCGTCGACTAGCGGGAGGGCTTATGAGCAGTTCTTC
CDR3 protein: CSASTSGRAYEQFF

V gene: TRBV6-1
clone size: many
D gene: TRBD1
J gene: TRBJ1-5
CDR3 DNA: TGTGCCAGCGGGGACAGGAGCAATCAGCCCCAGCATTTT
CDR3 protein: CASGDRSNQPQHF

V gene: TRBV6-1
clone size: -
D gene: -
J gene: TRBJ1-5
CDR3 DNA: TGTGCCAGCAGTGAAGGCGCAGGGGCCGTTCAGCCCCAGCATTTT
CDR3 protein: CASSEGAGAVQPQHF

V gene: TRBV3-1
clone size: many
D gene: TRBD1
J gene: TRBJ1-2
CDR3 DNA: TGTGCCAGCAGCCCGGGACAGGGGGCTAACTATGGCTACACCTTC
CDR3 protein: CASSPGQGANYGYTF

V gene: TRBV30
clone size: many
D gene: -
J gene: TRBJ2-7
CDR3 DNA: TGTGCCTGGAGTGTACGAGTTAACTCCTACGAGCAGTACTTC
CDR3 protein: CAWSVRVNSYEQYF

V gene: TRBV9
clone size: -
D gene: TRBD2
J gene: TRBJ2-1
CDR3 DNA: TGTGCCAGGGGACTAGCGGGAGACCCCTACAATGAGCAGTTCTTC
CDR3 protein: CARGLAGDPYNEQFF

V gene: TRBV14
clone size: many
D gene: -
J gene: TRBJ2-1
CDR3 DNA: TGTGCCAGCAGCCGTTCTAGCTTACCCTACAATGAGCAGTTCTTC
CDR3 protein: CASSRSSLPYNEQFF

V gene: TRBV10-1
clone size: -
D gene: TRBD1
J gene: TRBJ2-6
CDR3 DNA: TGCGCCAGCAGAGGGACAGGCTTTGCCCTCTCTGGGGCCAACGTCCTGACTTTC
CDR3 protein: CASRGTGFALSGANVLTF

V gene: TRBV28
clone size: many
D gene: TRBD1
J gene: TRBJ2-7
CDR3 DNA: TGTGCCAGCAGTTTAGCGGACAGGGGGCCGTACGAGCAGTACTTC
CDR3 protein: CASSLADRGPYEQYF

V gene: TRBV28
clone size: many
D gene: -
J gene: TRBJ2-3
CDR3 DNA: TGTGCCAGCAGTCTCCACCGGGACTGGGGTGGGGATACGCAGTATTTT
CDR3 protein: CASSLHRDWGGDTQYF

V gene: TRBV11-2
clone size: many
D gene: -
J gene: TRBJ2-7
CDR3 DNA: TGTGCCAGCAGCCCAGAGGGACGGGGAATTAAGCAGTACTTC
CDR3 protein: CASSPEGRGIKQYF

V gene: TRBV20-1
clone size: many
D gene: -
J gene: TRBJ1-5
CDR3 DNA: TGCAGTGCTATGCGGGACAGCAATCAGCCCCAGCATTTT
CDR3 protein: CSAMRDSNQPQHF

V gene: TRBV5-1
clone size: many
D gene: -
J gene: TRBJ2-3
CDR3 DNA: TGTGCCAGCAGCTTGGGGCAGCACACAGATACGCAGTATTTT
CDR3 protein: CASSLGQHTDTQYF

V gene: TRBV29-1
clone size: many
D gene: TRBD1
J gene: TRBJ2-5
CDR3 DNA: TGCAGCGTGGCCTCGACAGGGGCGGGGGAGACCCAGTACTTC
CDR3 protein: CSVASTGAGETQYF

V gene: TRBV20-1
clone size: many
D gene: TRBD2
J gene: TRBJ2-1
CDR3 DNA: TGCAGTGCCCCTGCGGCTAGCGGGAGCTTGTACAATGAGCAGTTCTTC
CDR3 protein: CSAPAASGSLYNEQFF

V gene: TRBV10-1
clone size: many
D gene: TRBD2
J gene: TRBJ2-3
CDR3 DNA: TGCGCCAGCAGTGCCCGGACTAGCGGGAGTTCGTTTGACACAGATACGCAGTATTTT
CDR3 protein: CASSARTSGSSFDTDTQYF

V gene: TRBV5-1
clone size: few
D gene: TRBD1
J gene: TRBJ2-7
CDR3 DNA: TGCGCCAGCAGCACGGGGACAGGGGTCGACGAGCAGTACTTC
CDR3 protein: CASSTGTGVDEQYF

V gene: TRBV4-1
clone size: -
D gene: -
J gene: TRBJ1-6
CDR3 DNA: TGCGCCAGCAGCCAAGTAGTCGGGCACGGGTCACCCCTCCACTTT
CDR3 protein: CASSQVVGHGSPLHF

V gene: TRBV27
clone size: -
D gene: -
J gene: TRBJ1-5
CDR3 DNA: TGTGCCAGCAGTAGAGGACAGCCCAATCAGCCCCAGCATTTT
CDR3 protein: CASSRGQPNQPQHF

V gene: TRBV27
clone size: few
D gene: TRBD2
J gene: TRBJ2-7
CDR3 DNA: TGTGCCAGCAGACCAGGATACCCGCTTGAGCGGGAGACTCCTTACGAGCAGTACTTC
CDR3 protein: CASRPGYPLERETPYEQYF

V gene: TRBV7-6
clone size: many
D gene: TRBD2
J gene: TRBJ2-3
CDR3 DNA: TGTGCCAGCAGCCCCCAGACTAGCCTTCTGGATACGCAGTATTTT
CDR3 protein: CASSPQTSLLDTQYF

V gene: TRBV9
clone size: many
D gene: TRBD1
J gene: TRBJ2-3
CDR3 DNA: TGTGCCAGCAGCGAGGGTGGACAGGGGCCCACAGATACGCAGTATTTT
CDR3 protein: CASSEGGQGPTDTQYF

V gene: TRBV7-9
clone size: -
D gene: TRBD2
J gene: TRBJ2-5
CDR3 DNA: TGTGCCAGTTATATGGGGGGGGGACAAGAGACCCAGTACTTC
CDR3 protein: CASYMGGGQETQYF

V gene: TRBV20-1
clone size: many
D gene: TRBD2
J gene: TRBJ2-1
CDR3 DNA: TGCAGTGCTAGAGATATGGGGCTAGCGGGAGCCCTCAGCTACAATGAGCAGTTCTTC
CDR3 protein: CSARDMGLAGALSYNEQFF

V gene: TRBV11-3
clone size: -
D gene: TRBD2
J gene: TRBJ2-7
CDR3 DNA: TGTGCCAGCAGCTCCGAACCGGGACTAGCGGGATGGGAGCAGTACTTC
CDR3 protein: CASSSEPGLAGWEQYF

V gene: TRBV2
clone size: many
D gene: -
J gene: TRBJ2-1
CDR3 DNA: TGTGCCAGCAGTGAACAGGGATCCTACAATGAGCAGTTCTTC
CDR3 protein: CASSEQGSYNEQFF

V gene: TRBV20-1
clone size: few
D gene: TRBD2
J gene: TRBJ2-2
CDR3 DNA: TGCAGTGCTAGACTTTACATAGCGGGAGAAAGCCCGGGGAAGTCGCTGTTTTTT
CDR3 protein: CSARLYIAGESPGKSLFF

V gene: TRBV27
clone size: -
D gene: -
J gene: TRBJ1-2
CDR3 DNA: TGTGCCAGCAGCCCCCCCATTCTCTATGGCTACACCTTC
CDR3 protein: CASSPPILYGYTF

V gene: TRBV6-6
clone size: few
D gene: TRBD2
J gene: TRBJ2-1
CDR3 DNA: TGTGCCAGCAGCTACTCGGCTAGCGGGAGGGCAAACAATGAGCAGTTCTTC
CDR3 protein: CASSYSASGRANNEQFF

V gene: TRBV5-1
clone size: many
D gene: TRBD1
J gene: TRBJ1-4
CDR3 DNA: TGCGCCAGCAGCTTGTCGAGGGGGCGATTAACAACTAATGAAAAACTGTTTTTT
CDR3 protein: CASSLSRGRLTTNEKLFF

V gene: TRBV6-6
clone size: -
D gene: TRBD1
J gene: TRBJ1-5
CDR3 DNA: TGTGCCAGCAGTTACCAGGACAGGGAAGGGAGCAATCAGCCCCAGCATTTT
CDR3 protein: CASSYQDREGSNQPQHF

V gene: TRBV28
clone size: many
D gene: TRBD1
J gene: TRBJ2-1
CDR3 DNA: TGTGCCAGCAGTATACAGGGGACCTCCTACAATGAGCAGTTCTTC
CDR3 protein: CASSIQGTSYNEQFF

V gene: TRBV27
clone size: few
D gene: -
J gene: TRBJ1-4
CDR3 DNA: TGTGCCAGCAGTCCCCAGGGAAGGGGTAATGAAAAACTGTTTTTT
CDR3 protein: CASSPQGRGNEKLFF